This TCR beta chain came from a study of PD-L1 blockade in urothelial cancer. Overall study: Men with urothelial cancer arising in the bladder made up about nine tenths of the roughly 29 patients. A median of approximately 1,400 T cells was obtained from tumor samples.

Only a few counts were recorded for this clone. The CDR3 is made up of 16 amino acids. V lost 5 bases to trimming and J lost 3 bases; unmatched junction nucleotides: 7. The germline gives CDR1 SGHNT, CDR2 YENEEA. Spiking each PCR with synthetic TCR analog templates was performed. Measurement of FFPE tumor DNA relied on the use of amplified housekeeping genes. Method: immunoSEQ multiplex PCR; TCRdb's copy keeps in-frame clones and lacks some. The sample holds just over 35,000 clones; just over 35% are singletons and the top ten take around 9%. The input for sequencing was tumor tissue, taken before atezolizumab (anti-PD-L1) treatment. The TCR sequence derives from a man aged 55 to 69 with urothelial cancer. V gene TRBV11-3 combines with J gene TRBJ1-4, with 9 bases identical to TRBD1. This chain's CDR3 is CASSPNRGQANEKLFF. The CDR3 nucleotides read TGTGCCAGCAGCCCAAACAGGGGGCAGGCTAATGAAAAACTGTTTTTT. Drawing the rest from reference TRBV11-3 and TRBJ1-4, the complete variable domain is EAGVVQSPRYKIIEKKQPVAFWCNPISGHNTLYWYLQNLGQGPELLIRYENEEAVDDSQLPKDRFSAERLKGVDSTLKIQPAELGDSAVYLCASSPNRGQANEKLFFGSGTQLSVL.